This TCR beta chain was recorded in a study of T cells in Graves' hyperthyroidism and ophthalmopathy. Using RNA transcripts as the source, TCR beta CDR3 regions were amplified. First-round RT-PCR of the TCR CDR3 relied on the HTBI primer set. Each CDR3 protein gets one entry after TCRdb re-called the multiplex PCR reads with MiXCR. The sample includes some 620,000 distinct CDR3 sequences, around 15% of them seen just once. V gave up 3 bases and J gave up 5 bases, with 11 bases separating them. Germline V lookup: CDR1 MRHNA, CDR2 SNTAGT. This CDR3 spans 14 amino acids. Patients with uncontrolled infections, other autoimmune diseases, pregnancy or lactation were excluded.

The chain uses TRBV6-4 and TRBJ1-5; D is unresolved. This receptor was obtained from a woman under 40 with Graves' hyperthyroidism. The specimen was blood. The CDR3 loop reads CASSEEAGYQPQHF. The CDR3 DNA follows: TGTGCCAGCAGTGAAGAAGCAGGTTATCAGCCCCAGCATTTT.